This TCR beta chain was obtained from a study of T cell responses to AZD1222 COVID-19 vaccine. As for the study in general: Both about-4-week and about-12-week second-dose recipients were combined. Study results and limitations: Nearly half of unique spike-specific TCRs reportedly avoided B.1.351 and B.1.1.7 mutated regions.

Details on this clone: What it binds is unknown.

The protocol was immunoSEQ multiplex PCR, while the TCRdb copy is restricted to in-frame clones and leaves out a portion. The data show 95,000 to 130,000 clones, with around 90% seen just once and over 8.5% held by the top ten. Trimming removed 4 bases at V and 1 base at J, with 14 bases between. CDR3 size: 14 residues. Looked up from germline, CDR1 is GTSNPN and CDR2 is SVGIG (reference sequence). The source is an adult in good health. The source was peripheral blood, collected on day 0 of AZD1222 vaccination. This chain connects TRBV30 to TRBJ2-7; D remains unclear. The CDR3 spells CAWKQQPDSYEQYF. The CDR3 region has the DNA TGTGCCTGGAAGCAGCAGCCTGATTCCTACGAGCAGTACTTC.